The 14 T cell receptor beta chains listed next were all sequenced from one sample in a study of tissue T cells after allogeneic stem cell transplantation. TCRdb's table, derived via immunoSEQ multiplex PCR, lists solely in-frame clones and lacks some. The sample lists approximately 1,300 clones; more than 50% were seen once. The sequenced sample was bone marrow, obtained at autopsy. Receptor source: an older male patient with steroid-refractory graft-versus-host disease after an allogeneic stem cell transplant. A subset of T cells may come from the graft donor.

The chain uses TRBV5-5 and TRBJ2-1; D unclear. This CDR3 spans 13 amino acids. Germline V gene lookup returns CDR1 SGHKS and CDR2 YYEKEE (reference sequence). V lost 4 bases to trimming and J lost 0 bases, with 5 bases between them. The CDR3 DNA follows: TGTGCCAGCAGCGCCGGCTCCTACAATGAGCAGTTCTTC. It encodes CASSAGSYNEQFF.

Only a few counts were recorded for this clone. This rearrangement joins TRBV2 to TRBJ1-1; 7 bases are shared with TRBD1. V shed 0 bases, J shed 11 bases, and the junction held 6 bases outside the gene matches. Looked up from germline, CDR1 is SNHLY and CDR2 is FYNNEI. This CDR3 spans 13 amino acids. The DNA of the CDR3 is TGTGCCAGCAGTGAAGCGAAGACAGGGAGGGCTTTCTTT. Translated, it gives CASSEAKTGRAFF.

This clone was recorded once. This chain joins TRBV15 and TRBJ2-7; D not resolved. The CDR3 spans 14 residues. Between the trimmed V and J ends, which lost 3 bases and 2 bases, there was a span of 11 bases. Germline V CDR1 and CDR2: LNHNV, YYDKDF (reference sequence). CDR3 sequence: CATSRDRGPYEQYF. The CDR3 region has the DNA TGTGCCACCAGCAGGGACCGTGGACCCTACGAGCAGTACTTC.

The chain employs TRBV7-9 and TRBJ2-7, with 10 bases aligning to TRBD1. Germline V lookup: CDR1 SEHNR, CDR2 FQNEAQ (reference sequence). CDR3 length equals 15 residues. Trimming took 4 bases from V and 4 from J; bases not matched to a gene: 7. The CDR3 nucleotides read TGTGCCAGCAGCTCTCCGGGACAGGGGAGTTACGAGCAGTACTTC. Its translation is CASSSPGQGSYEQYF.

There are a few counts of this clone. This likely came from a read error, as a far larger clone is one base away. Other DNA sequences in this sample translate to the same CDR3. V is TRBV5-6 and J is TRBJ2-5, with TRBD2 matching over 8 bases. The CDR3 has 15 amino acids. CDR1 is SGHDT, CDR2 YYEEEE, per germline. The CDR3 sequence: CASCLVAGGGETQYF. CDR3 nucleotides: TGTGCCAGCTGCTTGGTGGCCGGGGGGGGAGAGACCCAGTACTTC.

There are a few counts of this clone. The rearrangement joins TRBV6-5 to TRBJ1-5; 9 nucleotides agree with TRBD1. The CDR3 consists of 15 residues. Germline CDR1 is MNHEY and CDR2 is SVGAGI. V lost 6 bases to trimming and J lost 5 bases; unmatched junction nucleotides: 8. As DNA, the CDR3 is TGTGCCAGCAGACGCCCGGGACAGGGTTATCAGCCCCAGCATTTT. Translation: CASRRPGQGYQPQHF.

This clone came up once. The chain is built from TRBV19 and TRBJ1-2, with unresolved D. V lost 5 bases and J lost 8, with 9 bases in between. Germline V gives CDR1 LNHDA, CDR2 SQIVND (reference sequence). The CDR3 runs to 11 residues. CDR3 region: CASSEGSGYTF. The CDR3 DNA follows: TGTGCCAGTAGTGAGGGATCCGGCTACACCTTC. The whole variable domain, filled in from reference TRBV19 and TRBJ1-2, reads DGGITQSPKYLFRKEGQNVTLSCEQNLNHDAMYWYRQDPGQGLRLIYYSQIVNDFQKGDIAEGYSVSREKKESFPLTVTSAQKNPTAFYLCASSEGSGYTFGSGTRLTVV.

The chain carries TRBV4-2 and TRBJ2-5; perhaps TRBD1 as D (7 bases). Germline V gene data show CDR1 as LGHNA and CDR2 as YNFKEQ. This CDR3 is built from 15 residues. V dropped 2 bases and J dropped 1 base, with 11 bases sitting between them. CDR3 amino acids: CASSQRQGGQETQYF. The CDR3 DNA follows: TGTGCCAGCAGCCAACGACAGGGAGGCCAAGAGACCCAGTACTTC.

The J gene is TRBJ2-1, the V gene TRBV10-3; perhaps TRBD2 as D (6 bases). The CDR3 covers 17 residues. Trimming removed 0 bases at V and 4 bases at J, with 16 bases between. The germline V gene encodes CDR1 ENHRY and CDR2 SYGVKD. For the CDR3, the DNA is TGTGCCATCAGTGAGTCGAGTCTTGGGACTTCATACAATGAGCAGTTCTTC. Encoded protein: CAISESSLGTSYNEQFF.

This chain uses TRBV5-5 with TRBJ1-5; the D gene is possibly TRBD1 (6 bases). The CDR3 sequence is 15 residues long. V gave up 4 bases and J gave up 6 bases, with 17 bases separating them. Germline assignment: CDR1 SGHKS and CDR2 YYEKEE (reference sequence). The chain's CDR3 is CASSASSGGSQPQHF. CDR3 in DNA: TGTGCCAGCAGCGCCAGTTCGGGGGGCAGTCAGCCCCAGCATTTT.

The chain carries TRBV19 and TRBJ2-7; 7 bases align to TRBD2. There are 14 residues in the CDR3. Germline CDR1 reads LNHDA; CDR2 reads SQIVND (reference sequence). Trimming cost V 3 bases and J 2 bases; bases outside gene matches: 4. The CDR3 loop is CASSMTAGPYEQYF. CDR3 sequence (DNA): TGTGCCAGTAGTATGACAGCGGGGCCCTACGAGCAGTACTTC. The variable domain in full, completed from reference TRBV19 and TRBJ2-7, reads DGGITQSPKYLFRKEGQNVTLSCEQNLNHDAMYWYRQDPGQGLRLIYYSQIVNDFQKGDIAEGYSVSREKKESFPLTVTSAQKNPTAFYLCASSMTAGPYEQYFGPGTRLTVT.

This clone appeared a single time. The gene calls are TRBV9 and TRBJ2-5; D unresolved. There are 15 residues in the CDR3. Trimming took 1 base from V and 5 from J, leaving 15 bases between them. Germline lookup yields CDR1 SGDLS and CDR2 YYNGEE. CDR3 sequence (DNA): TGTGCCAGCAGCGTAAGTCCTGCCCCTGGGGAGACCCAGTACTTC. Translation: CASSVSPAPGETQYF.

Only one count was recorded for this clone. This chain uses TRBV10-3 with TRBJ2-5; D uncertain. Germline V gene lookup returns CDR1 ENHRY and CDR2 SYGVKD. This CDR3 has 14 residues. V lost 0 bases and J 1 base, leaving 6 bases between the germline ends. CDR3 residues: CAISESSVQETQYF. DNA of the CDR3: TGTGCCATCAGTGAGTCGTCGGTCCAAGAGACCCAGTACTTC.

This chain connects TRBV6-5 to TRBJ1-1, with D possibly matching TRBD1 (5 bases). The CDR3 contains 12 residues. Trimming removed 0 bases at V and 6 bases at J, with 5 bases between. Per germline, CDR1 MNHEY and CDR2 SVGAGI. CDR3 in DNA: TGTGCCAGCAGTTACTCGGGGGCTGAAGCTTTCTTT. This sequence encodes CASSYSGAEAFF.